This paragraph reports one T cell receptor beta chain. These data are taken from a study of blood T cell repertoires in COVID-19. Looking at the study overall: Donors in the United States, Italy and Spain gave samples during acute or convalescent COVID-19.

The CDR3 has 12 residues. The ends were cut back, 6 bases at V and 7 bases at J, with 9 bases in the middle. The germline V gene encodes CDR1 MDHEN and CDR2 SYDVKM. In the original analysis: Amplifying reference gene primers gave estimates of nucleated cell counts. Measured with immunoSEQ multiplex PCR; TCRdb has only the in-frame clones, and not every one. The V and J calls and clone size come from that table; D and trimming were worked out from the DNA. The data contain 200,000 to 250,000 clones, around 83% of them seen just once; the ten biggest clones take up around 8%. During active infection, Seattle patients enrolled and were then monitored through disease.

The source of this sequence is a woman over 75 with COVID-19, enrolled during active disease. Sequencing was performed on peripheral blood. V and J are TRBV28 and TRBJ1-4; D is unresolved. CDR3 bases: TGTGCCAGCAGGACTGCGGTTGAAAAACTGTTTTTT. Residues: CASRTAVEKLFF.